The present T cell receptor (beta chain) was sequenced within a study of T cells in Graves' hyperthyroidism and ophthalmopathy. Study results and caveats: The model foresaw ophthalmopathy a median around 6.8 months prior to onset. Researchers report that a 13 V-J model separated ophthalmopathy from stable hyperthyroidism.

The source material, RNA transcripts, was used to amplify TCR beta CDR3 regions. A first-round RT-PCR of the TCR CDR3 used the HTBI primer set. TCRdb processed the multiplex PCR reads anew with MiXCR; each CDR3 protein has one entry. The data show around 500,000 distinct CDR3 sequences, with about 16% seen just once and over 25% held by the top ten. At least ten counts were recorded for this clonotype. Its cognate antigen is unknown. The CDR3 loop spans 16 amino acids. Germline loops: CDR1 DFQATT, CDR2 SNEGSKA (reference sequence). The V gene lost 0 bases and the J gene lost 4 bases, with 18 bases spanning the gap. PBMCs were sourced from approximately 9 ml fresh peripheral blood.

The origin of this receptor is a woman aged 30 to 39 with Graves' ophthalmopathy. Specimen: blood. This chain connects TRBV20-1 to TRBJ2-5; D is possibly TRBD2 (5 bases). This CDR3 is CSARDQAGLPRETQYF. The CDR3 DNA is TGCAGTGCTAGAGATCAGGCGGGCCTGCCCCGAGAGACCCAGTACTTC.